This T cell receptor beta chain was profiled in a study of T cell responses to AZD1222 COVID-19 vaccine. Libraries were prepared by immunoSEQ multiplex PCR; TCRdb keeps only in-frame clonotypes and omits some of them. The sample has about 140,000 clones, more than 70% seen once. CDR1 and CDR2 from the germline V gene are LNHDA and SQIVND (reference sequence). The CDR3 spans 15 residues. V lost 6 bases, J lost 8 bases, and 12 bases stayed unmatched. This chain uses TRBV19 with TRBJ2-1, with 8 bases identical to TRBD1. The origin of this receptor is an adult in good health. The specimen comprised peripheral blood, sampled on day 0 of AZD1222 vaccination. In DNA, the CDR3 is TGTGCCAGTAGCCGGGGACAGGTCCCTCCCCATGAGCAGTTCTTC. Its protein is CASSRGQVPPHEQFF.